The 25 T cell receptor beta chains below come from one sample, sequenced in a study of shared clonotypes between healthy human individuals. Assay: immunoSEQ multiplex PCR; the TCRdb copy retains only in-frame clones and omits some. In the table there are some 2.3 million clones, over 85% of which are singletons. Sequencing was performed on naive CD4+ T cells from PBMCs. The subset: CD45RA+ positively selected. Source of these receptors: a man between 18 and 29 years old in good health. Some clones in this sample may be carry-over from other donors' samples.

The chain has TRBV28 and TRBJ1-4; TRBD1 might be the D (6 bases). V lost 5 bases, J lost 15 bases, and 13 bases lay in between. Per the germline V gene, CDR1 is MDHEN and CDR2 is SYDVKM. This CDR3 is 11 amino acids long. DNA for the CDR3: TGTGCCAGCAGTCTACAGGGTTGGGTGTTTTTT. This encodes CASSLQGWVFF.

V usage is TRBV7-7 and J usage is TRBJ2-1; 11 positions agree with TRBD2. CDR1 is SSHAT and CDR2 is FNYEAQ in the germline V gene (reference sequence). The CDR3 runs 18 residues. With 2 bases clipped from V and 5 bases from J, the junction kept 11 bases outside the gene matches. The CDR3 nucleotides are TGTGCCAGCAGCTTACTACTAGCGGGAGCCGCGGGGGACAATGAGCAGTTCTTC. This encodes CASSLLLAGAAGDNEQFF.

The rearrangement uses TRBV18 and TRBJ2-7, with 7 positions matching TRBD2. The CDR3 is 15 residues long. Germline V gene lookup returns CDR1 KGHSH and CDR2 LQKENI. V was pared by 2 bases and J by 0 bases, with 4 bases of the junction left unmatched. Here the CDR3 DNA reads TGTGCCAGCTCACCAGTCAGCGGGGCCTCCTACGAGCAGTACTTC. Its protein is CASSPVSGASYEQYF.

The V call is TRBV4-3, the J call TRBJ2-3; no clear D gene. The CDR3 is 14 amino acids. Per the germline V gene, CDR1 is LGHNA and CDR2 is YSLEER. Deletions cut 3 bases from V and 2 bases from J, with 9 bases between. The CDR3 DNA follows: TGCGCCAGCAGCCAGGTTGTCTACACAGATACGCAGTATTTT. Its translation: CASSQVVYTDTQYF.

This chain links TRBV18 with TRBJ1-3, with TRBD1 as a possible D gene (5 bases). CDR1 and CDR2 from the germline V gene are KGHSH and LQKENI. This CDR3 contains 18 residues. V was trimmed by 6 bases and J by 0 bases, leaving 21 bases between them. CDR3 amino acids: CASSRNRDPLSSGNTIYF. CDR3 bases: TGTGCCAGCTCGCGAAACCGGGACCCTCTCTCCTCTGGAAACACCATATATTTT.

The CDR3 DNA sequence: TGTGCCAGCAGTTGGGGGTTTGCCACCGAAGCTTTCTTT. It is translated as CASSWGFATEAFF. V usage is TRBV28 and J usage is TRBJ1-1, with D tentatively TRBD1 (5 bases). Germline CDR1 and CDR2: MDHEN and SYDVKM. Trimming took 4 bases from V and 8 from J, leaving 14 bases between them. The CDR3 totals 13 residues.

The genes are TRBV12-5 and TRBJ2-5, with 10 positions matching TRBD2. V lost 2 bases and J lost 13; bases outside the gene matches: 19. CDR3 length equals 17 residues. Germline assignment: CDR1 LGHNT and CDR2 FRNRAP. In DNA form, the CDR3 reads TGTGCTAGTGGTTTGCCTACTCCCGGGACTAGCGCCTCTCGTCTGTACTTC. As protein: CASGLPTPGTSASRLYF.

The chain uses TRBV6-1 and TRBJ2-1, with TRBD2 identical over 7 bases. Germline V lookup: CDR1 MNHNS, CDR2 SASEGT. There are 13 residues in the CDR3. V was pared by 6 bases and J by 10 bases, with 9 bases of the junction left unmatched. In nucleotides, the CDR3 is TGTGCCAGCAGCCCCGAGCGGGACCGGGAGCAGTTCTTC. It is translated as CASSPERDREQFF.

To note about this clone: Other nucleotide sequences from this sample produce the same CDR3. The chain is built from TRBV9 and TRBJ1-5; no definite D call. CDR3 length: 14 amino acids. V was cut by 0 bases and J by 3 bases, with 7 bases left in between. CDR1 and CDR2 from the germline V gene are SGDLS and YYNGEE. CDR3 DNA: TGTGCCAGCAGCGTAGAAGGATCCAATCAGCCCCAGCATTTT. It translates to CASSVEGSNQPQHF.

V is TRBV6-5 and J is TRBJ2-1; D may match TRBD1 or TRBD2 (5 bases each). Germline CDR1 MNHEY, CDR2 SVGAGI. Trimming removed 2 bases from V and 10 bases from J, with 9 bases in between. The CDR3 has 12 residues. CDR3 nucleotides: TGTGCCAGCAGTTACCCGGGGCGCGAGCAGTTCTTC. Translating gives CASSYPGREQFF.

This clone was counted once. V usage is TRBV7-3 and J usage is TRBJ2-5; TRBD2 matches at 13 bases. There are 15 residues in the CDR3. V was clipped by 5 bases and J by 5 bases; unmatched bases: 5. Germline lookup yields CDR1 SGHTA and CDR2 FQGTGA. CDR3 sequence (DNA): TGTGCCAGCAGCCGGACTAGCGGGAGAACGGAGACCCAGTACTTC. It specifies CASSRTSGRTETQYF.

This rearrangement joins TRBV29-1 to TRBJ1-2, with a tentative D call TRBD1 (5 bases). The CDR3 length is 13 residues. From germline, CDR1 is SQVTM and CDR2 ANQGSEA. The V end lost 4 bases, the J end lost 3 bases, and 12 bases lay between the germline ends. The CDR3 DNA is TGCAGCGTTGGACAGCGGCAGGACTATGGCTACACCTTC. This gives the protein CSVGQRQDYGYTF.

CDR3 bases: TGTGCCAGCAGCCTAGACCGAGGGACTAGAGAGGGGGGAAGTTACGAGCAGTACTTC. Its protein is CASSLDRGTREGGSYEQYF. This chain links TRBV7-6 with TRBJ2-7, with 8 bases lining up with TRBD2. CDR1 and CDR2 (germline): SGHVS, FNYEAQ. Losses at the gene ends were 5 bases for V and 4 bases for J; bases not matched to a gene: 22. The CDR3 extends over 19 amino acids.

The V and J genes are TRBV27 and TRBJ2-5; no clear D gene. The CDR3 is 13 residues long. Trimming shortened V by 3 bases and J by 4 bases, and 9 bases separated the two germline ends. The germline V gene encodes CDR1 MNHEY and CDR2 SMNVEV (reference sequence). The CDR3 here is CASSLIGSETQYF. The CDR3, as DNA: TGTGCCAGCAGTTTGATAGGGTCAGAGACCCAGTACTTC.

The chain combines TRBV4-1 with TRBJ2-1; 9 bases are shared with TRBD2. The CDR3 is 18 amino acids. Trimming removed 1 base from V and 4 bases from J; junction bases left unmatched: 11. Germline V gene sequence: CDR1 MGHRA, CDR2 YSYEKL. The CDR3 region has the DNA TGCGCCAGCAGCCAAGGGAGTTGGGCTAGCGGGACTTACAATGAGCAGTTCTTC. This codes for CASSQGSWASGTYNEQFF.

This sequence joins TRBV5-4 and TRBJ1-1; 7 bases are a match to TRBD1. The trim removed 7 bases at V and 2 bases at J, leaving 5 bases unmatched. The CDR3 has 13 amino acids. CDR1 SGHNT and CDR2 YYREEE come from the germline V gene (reference sequence). CDR3 DNA: TGTGCCAGCGGGGACAGCCGAAACACTGAAGCTTTCTTT. Its protein is CASGDSRNTEAFF.

The chain carries TRBV2 and TRBJ2-7, with D unresolved. This CDR3 is 13 amino acids long. CDR1 and CDR2 (germline): SNHLY, FYNNEI. V dropped 0 bases and J dropped 5 bases, with 8 bases sitting between them. The CDR3 spells CASSEAGNHEQYF. CDR3 in DNA: TGTGCCAGCAGTGAAGCGGGGAACCACGAGCAGTACTTC.

This chain uses TRBV28 with TRBJ2-6, with unresolved D. V was shortened by 2 bases and J by 0 bases, with 8 bases between the two germline ends. CDR3 length: 16 amino acids. Germline V gene data show CDR1 as MDHEN and CDR2 as SYDVKM. The CDR3 DNA follows: TGTGCCAGCAGTTTAAGATTACTCTCTGGGGCCAACGTCCTGACTTTC. This encodes CASSLRLLSGANVLTF.

V is TRBV7-3 and J is TRBJ1-3; D gene unclear. Per germline, CDR1 SGHTA and CDR2 FQGTGA. V was clipped by 2 bases and J by 7 bases, with 12 bases between them. This CDR3 comprises 14 residues. CDR3 sequence (DNA): TGTGCCAGCAGCTTAGGCCCCCTGCCGAACACCATATATTTT. Amino acid sequence: CASSLGPLPNTIYF.

This sequence joins TRBV5-1 and TRBJ2-7; 8 nucleotides line up with TRBD1. V dropped 4 bases and J dropped 5; count of bases not matched to a gene: 5. Germline V CDR1 and CDR2: SGHRS, YFSETQ. The CDR3 sequence is 13 residues long. The CDR3 sequence is CASSRGQGDEQYF. CDR3 bases: TGCGCCAGCAGCCGTGGACAGGGCGACGAGCAGTACTTC.

To note about this clone: Within the sample, other DNA sequences also encode this same CDR3. The chain is built from TRBV28 and TRBJ1-2; no firm D call. CDR3 length: 12 residues. Germline values: CDR1 MDHEN, CDR2 SYDVKM. Trimming pared 5 bases from V and 5 bases from J, leaving 9 bases between. The CDR3 DNA follows: TGTGCCAGCAGTCTCCCCGGTTATGGCTACACCTTC. As protein: CASSLPGYGYTF.

DNA for the CDR3: TGTGCCAGCAGCCCGAACAGGGGTGATGAAAAACTGTTTTTT. It translates to CASSPNRGDEKLFF. The J gene is TRBJ1-4, the V gene TRBV7-2; TRBD1 agrees at 7 bases. Unmatched junction bases numbered 6, after V lost 5 bases and J lost 6 bases. CDR3 length: 14 amino acids. CDR1 and CDR2 (germline): SGHTA, FQGNSA.

This clone came up a few times. The same CDR3 also results from other DNA sequences found in this sample. CDR3: CASSPPGSYGYTF. CDR3 DNA sequence: TGTGCCAGTAGTCCCCCAGGGTCCTATGGCTACACCTTC. The V call is TRBV19, the J call TRBJ1-2, with D possibly matching TRBD1 (5 bases). V was clipped by 5 bases and J by 4 bases, with 11 bases between them. From germline, CDR1 is LNHDA and CDR2 SQIVND (reference sequence). The CDR3 has 13 residues.

The V gene is TRBV11-2, the J gene TRBJ2-3; D unresolved. Germline values: CDR1 SGHAT, CDR2 FQNNGV. CDR3 size: 13 residues. Deletions cut 5 bases from V and 2 bases from J, with 8 bases between. CDR3 region: CASSLRSTDTQYF. CDR3 DNA sequence: TGTGCCAGCAGCCTACGGTCCACAGATACGCAGTATTTT.

The chain combines TRBV5-1 with TRBJ2-1; 7 bases fit TRBD2. Looked up from germline, CDR1 is SGHRS and CDR2 is YFSETQ. CDR3 size: 16 residues. V gave up 4 bases and J gave up 2 bases; unmatched junction bases: 9. As DNA, the CDR3 is TGCGCCAGCAGCGCCGGTTCTAGCGGAGCCTACAATGAGCAGTTCTTC. Encoded protein: CASSAGSSGAYNEQFF. The whole variable domain, remainder taken from reference TRBV5-1 and TRBJ2-1, is KAGVTQTPRYLIKTRGQQVTLSCSPISGHRSVSWYQQTPGQGLQFLFEYFSETQRNKGNFPGRFSGRQFSNSRSEMNVSTLELGDSALYLCASSAGSSGAYNEQFFGPGTRLTVL.